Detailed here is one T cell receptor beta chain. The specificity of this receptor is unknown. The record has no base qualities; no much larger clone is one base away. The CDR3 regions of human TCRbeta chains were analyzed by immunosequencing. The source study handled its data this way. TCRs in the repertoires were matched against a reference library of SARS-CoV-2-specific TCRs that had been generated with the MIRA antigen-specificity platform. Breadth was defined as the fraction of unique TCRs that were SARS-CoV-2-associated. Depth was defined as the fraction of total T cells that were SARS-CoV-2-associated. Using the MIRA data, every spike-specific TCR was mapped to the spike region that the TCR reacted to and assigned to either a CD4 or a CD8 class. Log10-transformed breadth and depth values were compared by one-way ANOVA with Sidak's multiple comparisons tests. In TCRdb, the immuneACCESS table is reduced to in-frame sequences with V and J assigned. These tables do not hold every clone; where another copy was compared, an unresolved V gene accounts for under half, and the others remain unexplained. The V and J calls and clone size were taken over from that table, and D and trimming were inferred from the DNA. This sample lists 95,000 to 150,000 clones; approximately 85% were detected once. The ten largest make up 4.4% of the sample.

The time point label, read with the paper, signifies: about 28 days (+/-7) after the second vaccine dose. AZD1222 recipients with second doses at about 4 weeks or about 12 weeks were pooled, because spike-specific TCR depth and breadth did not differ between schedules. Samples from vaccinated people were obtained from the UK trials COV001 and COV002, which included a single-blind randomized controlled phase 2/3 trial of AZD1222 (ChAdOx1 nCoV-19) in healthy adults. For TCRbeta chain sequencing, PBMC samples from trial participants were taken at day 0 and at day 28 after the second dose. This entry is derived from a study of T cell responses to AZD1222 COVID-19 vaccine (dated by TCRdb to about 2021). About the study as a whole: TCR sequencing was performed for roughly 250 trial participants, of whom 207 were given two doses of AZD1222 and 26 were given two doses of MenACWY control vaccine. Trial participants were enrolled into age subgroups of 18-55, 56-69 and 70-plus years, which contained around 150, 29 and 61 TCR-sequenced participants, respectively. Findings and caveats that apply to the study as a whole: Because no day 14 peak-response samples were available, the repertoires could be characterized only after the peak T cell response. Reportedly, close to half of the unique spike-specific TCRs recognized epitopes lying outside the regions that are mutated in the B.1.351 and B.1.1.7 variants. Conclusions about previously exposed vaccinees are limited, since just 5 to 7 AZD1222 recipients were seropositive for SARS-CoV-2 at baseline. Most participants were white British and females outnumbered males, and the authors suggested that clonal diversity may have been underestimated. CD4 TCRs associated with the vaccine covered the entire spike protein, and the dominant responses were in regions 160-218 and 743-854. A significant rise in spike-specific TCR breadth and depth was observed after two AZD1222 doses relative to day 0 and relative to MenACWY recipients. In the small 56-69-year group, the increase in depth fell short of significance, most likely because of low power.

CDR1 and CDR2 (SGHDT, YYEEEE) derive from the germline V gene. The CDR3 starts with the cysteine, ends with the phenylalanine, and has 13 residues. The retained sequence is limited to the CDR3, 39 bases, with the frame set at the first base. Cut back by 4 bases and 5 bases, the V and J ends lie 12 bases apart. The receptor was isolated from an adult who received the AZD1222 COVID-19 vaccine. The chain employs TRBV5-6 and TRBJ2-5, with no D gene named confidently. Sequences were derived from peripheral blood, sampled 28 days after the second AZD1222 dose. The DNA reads TGTGCCAGCAGCAAGTCCCTTGCGGAGACCCAGTACTTC. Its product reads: CASSKSLAETQYF.